The 7 T cell receptor beta chains reported below all come from one sample, sequenced in a study of T cells in Graves' hyperthyroidism and ophthalmopathy. RNA transcripts served as the template for amplifying TCR beta CDR3 regions. Carried out on the TCR CDR3, a first-round RT-PCR used the HTBI primer set. TCRdb passed the multiplex PCR reads through MiXCR, listing each CDR3 protein once. The repertoire has about 300,000 distinct CDR3 sequences, roughly 15% of them found once; the top ten carry around 34%. The sample comprised blood. These receptors all come from a man aged 25-45 years with Graves' hyperthyroidism.

CDR3 nucleotides: TGTGCCAGCAGTTCCCGACAGGGCCTGTATAATTCACCCCTCCACTTT. Encoded protein: CASSSRQGLYNSPLHF. This chain connects TRBV27 to TRBJ1-6, with TRBD1 identical over 7 bases. CDR3 size: 16 residues. V lost 4 bases to trimming and J lost 4 bases; unmatched junction nucleotides: 7. CDR1 and CDR2 from the germline V gene are MNHEY and SMNVEV (reference sequence).

The V call is TRBV6-2 or TRBV6-3, the J call TRBJ1-5, with TRBD1 matching 10 bases. The CDR3 has 16 amino acids. With V trimmed by 4 bases and J by 7 bases, 10 bases remained unmatched. The germline CDR1 and CDR2 sequences are MNHEY and SVGEGT. CDR3 in amino acids: CASSSTMDRGRQPQHF. The CDR3 coding sequence is TGTGCCAGCAGTTCGACTATGGACAGGGGGAGACAGCCCCAGCATTTT.

This clonotype was recorded at least ten times. V gene TRBV28 combines with J gene TRBJ2-1; D remains ambiguous. The CDR3 spans 11 residues. The germline V gene encodes CDR1 MDHEN and CDR2 SYDVKM. Deletions cut 6 bases from V and 5 bases from J, with 5 bases between. CDR3 nucleotide sequence: TGTGCCAGCAGCGACAACAATGAGCAGTTCTTC. It translates to CASSDNNEQFF.

The J gene is TRBJ1-1, the V gene TRBV9; no firm D call. The CDR3 has 16 amino acids. The germline V gene has CDR1 SGDLS and CDR2 YYNGEE. The V gene lost 4 bases and the J gene lost 2 bases, with 18 bases spanning the gap. CDR3 region: CASSPNGRGFNTEAFF. In DNA form, the CDR3 reads TGTGCCAGCAGCCCTAACGGCCGCGGGTTTAACACTGAAGCTTTCTTT.

This clonotype was detected many times. V usage is TRBV28 and J usage is TRBJ2-7, with 10 bases aligning to TRBD1. J lost 0 bases, V lost 5 bases, and 4 bases had no gene match. The CDR3 has 15 amino acids. Germline loops: CDR1 MDHEN, CDR2 SYDVKM. This CDR3 is CASSAGTGVSYEQYF. Here the CDR3 DNA reads TGTGCCAGCAGTGCCGGGACAGGGGTCTCCTACGAGCAGTACTTC.

This chain uses TRBV20-1 with TRBJ1-4, with 7 bases identical to TRBD1. There are 14 residues in the CDR3. V was pared by 3 bases and J by 3 bases, with 4 bases of the junction left unmatched. Germline assignment: CDR1 DFQATT and CDR2 SNEGSKA (reference sequence). The CDR3 nucleotides read TGCAGTGCTAGGAGGGGGCTAGCTAATGAAAAACTGTTTTTT. Its protein product is CSARRGLANEKLFF.

This clonotype has only a few counts. The chain carries TRBV18 and TRBJ1-3; 7 positions agree with TRBD1. J gave up 0 bases and V 3 bases, and 5 bases lay outside the gene matches. The germline gives CDR1 KGHSH, CDR2 LQKENI. CDR3 size: 16 residues. CDR3 in amino acids: CASSPSQGNSGNTIYF. CDR3 bases: TGTGCCAGCTCACCTTCACAGGGGAACTCTGGAAACACCATATATTTT.